This T cell receptor (beta chain) was captured in a study of blood T cell repertoires in COVID-19. Looking at the study overall: The United States, Italy and Spain were the sources of the acute and convalescent COVID-19 samples. PBMCs, B-cell-depleted T cells, or T cells were the source of the cDNA or gDNA that made up the material.

The germline CDR1 and CDR2 sequences are SGDLS and YYNGEE. Between the trimmed V and J ends, which lost 0 bases and 2 bases, there was a span of 10 bases. The CDR3 has 15 amino acids. In the authors' workflow: Reference gene primer amplification in the assay estimated nucleated cell counts. Profiling relied on immunoSEQ multiplex PCR, and the TCRdb table lists in-frame clones only, not all of them. From that table come the V and J calls and clone size; the DNA was used to work out D and trimming. This sample has about 100,000 clones, with about 80% found just once. This clonotype originated in a woman older than 75 with active or convalescent COVID-19. Sequencing was carried out using peripheral blood. The V gene is TRBV9, the J gene TRBJ2-3; D is possibly TRBD2 (5 bases). The CDR3, as DNA: TGTGCCAGCAGCGTAGTGGACGGACTCACAGATACGCAGTATTTT. Translated: CASSVVDGLTDTQYF.